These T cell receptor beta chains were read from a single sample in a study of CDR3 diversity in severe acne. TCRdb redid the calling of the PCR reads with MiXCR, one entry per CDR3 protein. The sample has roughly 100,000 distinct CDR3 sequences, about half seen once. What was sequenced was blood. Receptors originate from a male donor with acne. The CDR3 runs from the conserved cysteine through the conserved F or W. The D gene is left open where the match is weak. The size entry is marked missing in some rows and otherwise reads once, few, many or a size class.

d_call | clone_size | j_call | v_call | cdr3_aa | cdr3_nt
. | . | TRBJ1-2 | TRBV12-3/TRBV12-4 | CASSREGRRGYTF | TGTGCCAGCAGTCGTGAGGGACGAAGGGGCTACACCTTC
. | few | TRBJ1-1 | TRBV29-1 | CSVADTEAFF | TGCAGCGTTGCTGACACTGAAGCTTTCTTT
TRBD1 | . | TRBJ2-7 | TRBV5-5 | CASSPSWTGEFHEQYF | TGTGCCAGCAGCCCGTCATGGACAGGGGAATTCCACGAGCAGTACTTC
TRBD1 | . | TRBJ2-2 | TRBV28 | CASSYPGTGGTGELFF | TGTGCCAGCAGTTACCCCGGGACAGGGGGCACCGGGGAGCTGTTTTTT
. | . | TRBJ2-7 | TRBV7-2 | CASSLDVYEQYF | TGTGCCAGCAGCTTAGACGTCTACGAGCAGTACTTC
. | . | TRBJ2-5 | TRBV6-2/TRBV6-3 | CASSYVYF | TGTGCCAGCAGTTACGTATACTTC
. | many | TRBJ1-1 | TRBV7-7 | CASSLTLDTEAFF | TGTGCTAGCAGCTTAACACTGGACACTGAAGCTTTCTTT
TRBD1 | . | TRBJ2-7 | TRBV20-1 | CSASRAGTGGSTQYF | TGCAGTGCTAGTCGGGCCGGGACAGGGGGTTCCACCCAGTACTTC
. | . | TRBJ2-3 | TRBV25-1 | CASSASSLDTQYF | TGTGCCAGCAGTGCCAGCTCTTTGGATACGCAGTATTTT
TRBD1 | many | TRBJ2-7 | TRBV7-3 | CASSSPPGQGKNEQYF | TGTGCCAGCAGTTCGCCTCCGGGACAGGGGAAGAACGAGCAGTACTTC
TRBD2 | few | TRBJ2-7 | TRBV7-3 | CVSSLLAGGSEQYF | TGTGTCAGCAGCCTCCTAGCGGGAGGAAGTGAGCAGTACTTC
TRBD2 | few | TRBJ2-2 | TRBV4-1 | CASALGLAGGLDTGELFF | TGCGCCAGCGCATTGGGACTAGCGGGAGGATTAGACACCGGGGAGCTGTTTTTT
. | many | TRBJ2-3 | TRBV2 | CASSEGYSDTQYF | TGTGCCAGCAGTGAAGGGTATTCAGATACGCAGTATTTT
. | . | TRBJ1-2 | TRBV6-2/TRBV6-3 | CAGRYGGLYTF | TGTGCCGGCAGGTATGGGGGCCTCTACACCTTC
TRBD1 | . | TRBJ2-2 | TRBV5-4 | CASSLGTGGDTGELFF | TGTGCCAGCAGCTTGGGGACAGGGGGCGACACCGGGGAGCTGTTTTTT
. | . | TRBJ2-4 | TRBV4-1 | CASSPIGEAKNIQYF | TGCGCCAGCAGCCCGATCGGGGAGGCCAAAAACATTCAGTACTTC
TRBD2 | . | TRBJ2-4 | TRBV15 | CATSSSTAGGAKNIQYF | TGTGCCACCAGCTCCTCAACAGCGGGAGGGGCCAAAAACATTCAGTACTTC
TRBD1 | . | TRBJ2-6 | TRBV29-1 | CSVEERGQGLSGANVLTF | TGCAGCGTTGAAGAGAGGGGACAGGGACTCTCTGGGGCCAACGTCCTGACTTTC
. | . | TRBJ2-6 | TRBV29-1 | CSAFTQVSSGANVLTF | TGCAGCGCGTTCACACAGGTCAGCTCTGGGGCCAACGTCCTGACTTTC
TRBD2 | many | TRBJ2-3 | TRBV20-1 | CSARTSDTPDTQYF | TGCAGTGCTCGGACTAGCGACACCCCGGATACGCAGTATTTT
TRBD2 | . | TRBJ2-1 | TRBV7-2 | CASSSGTSGSLGEQFF | TGTGCCAGCAGCTCAGGGACTAGCGGGAGCCTGGGTGAGCAGTTCTTC
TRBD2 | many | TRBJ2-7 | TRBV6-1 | CASSEDLAGAYEQYF | TGTGCCAGCAGTGAAGACCTAGCGGGAGCCTACGAGCAGTACTTC
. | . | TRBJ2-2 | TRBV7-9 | CASSLATGELFF | TGTGCCAGCAGCTTAGCTACCGGGGAGCTGTTTTTT
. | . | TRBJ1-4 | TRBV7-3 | CASSRGVGGRRANEKLFF | TGTGCCAGCAGTCGGGGGGTGGGGGGGCGTAGGGCAAATGAAAAACTGTTTTTT
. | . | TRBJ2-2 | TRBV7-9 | CASSLQGDGELFF | TGTGCCAGCAGCCTACAGGGCGACGGGGAGCTGTTTTTT
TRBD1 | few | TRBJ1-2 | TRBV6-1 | CASSVRDRVVDYGYTF | TGTGCCAGCAGTGTAAGGGACAGGGTGGTTGACTATGGCTACACCTTC
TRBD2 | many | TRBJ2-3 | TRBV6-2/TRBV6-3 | CASTRLAGGGGTDTQYF | TGTGCCAGCACCCGACTAGCGGGAGGAGGAGGCACAGATACGCAGTATTTT
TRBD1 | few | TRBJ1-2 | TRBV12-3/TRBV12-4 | CASSRDRGKSGYTF | TGTGCCAGCAGCCGGGACAGGGGGAAGAGTGGCTACACCTTC